This TCR beta chain was obtained from a study of regulatory T cells in long-lasting Graves disease (dated by TCRdb to the early 2020s). Regarding the research as a whole: Persistent Graves' disease was defined as persistently positive TSH receptor autoantibodies together with antithyroid drug treatment for over 5 years. This study used TCR sequencing and RNA sequencing of peripheral blood to compare persistent Graves' disease patients against newly diagnosed Graves' disease patients. The study was conducted in China and was registered as a clinical trial. TCR sequencing covered some 13 persistent and 20 newly diagnosed Graves' disease patients, some 33 samples in total. In the clinical cohort, patients with persistent Graves' disease had used antithyroid drugs for an average of about 10.3 years.

Here is what the overall study found, with its caveats: The study examined only peripheral blood because the primary lesion, thyroid tissue, could not be accessed. As a limitation, the authors acknowledged that the small sample size may reduce accuracy. Preferential use of TRBV28, TRBJ1-2 and TRBJ2-5 was observed in persistent disease, whereas TRBV20-1 and TRBJ2-1 were favored in newly diagnosed disease. Patients with persistent disease shared more public clonotypes (roughly 2,900) than newly diagnosed patients did (around 1,000). Compared with newly diagnosed patients, patients with persistent Graves' disease had lower TCR Shannon entropy and fewer highly expanded clones, which suggests clonal expansion. Sequencing and analysis were limited to the TCR beta chain.

Library preparation employed multiplex PCR. Sequencing was carried out with an Illumina HiSeq 4000. To build TCR beta libraries, CDR3 regions were amplified by Arm-PCR using iRepertoire HTBI primers. PCR products were gel purified before sequencing. The source study handled its data this way. Gene usage analysis of CDR3 amino acid clonotypes relied on the roughly 60 TRBV and fewer than 15 TRBJ segments identified across samples. Filtered high-quality paired reads were merged into contigs using COPE and FqMerger. Contigs were aligned with BLAST to IMGT TRBV, TRBD and TRBJ reference genes, and CDR3 was defined per IMGT. Any clonotype with a frequency above 0.1% was counted as a highly expanded clone. Shannon entropy served as the measure of repertoire diversity, while the Gini coefficient captured V-J evenness. Public clonotypes were defined as clonotypes shared by more than one individual. TCRdb applied fastp at Q25 and MiXCR to the public reads, then kept only in-frame beta chains. Entries that share a CDR3 protein sequence are merged under the most common genes and DNA. For this entry, the V and J calls and clone size follow TCRdb and not the study's own pipeline. A total of about 470,000 distinct CDR3 sequences appear in this sample, less than 25% of them only once. Under 9% of the sample is taken by the ten largest.

The time point label for this specimen denotes: persistent/refractory GD, antithyroid drugs over 5 years with positive TRAb. For both TCR sequencing and RNA sequencing, RNA was extracted from PBMCs using TRIzol. The diagnosis of Graves' disease was made according to American Thyroid Association guidelines. The patients came from an endocrinology department in Xi'an, China. From each patient, roughly 9 milliliters of peripheral blood was collected into an EDTA anticoagulant tube. Ficoll Paque Plus density gradient separation was used to isolate PBMCs, and no further T cell sorting was performed. An Agilent 2100 Bioanalyzer and agarose gel were used to check RNA quality, while a NanoDrop 2000 measured RNA concentration. This clonotype was seen many times. Which antigen it targets is not known. No per-base quality is available; no much larger clone lies one base away. The CDR3 contains 15 residues, cysteine and phenylalanine counted. Left in the record is the CDR3 DNA by itself, 45 bases read in frame from the first base. Trimming accounts for 6 bases at V and 4 bases at J, while the number of junction bases matched to no gene is 11. CDR1 and CDR2, per the germline V gene (reference sequence), are SGHAT and FQDESV.

The starting material was peripheral blood mononuclear cells (PBMCs), obtained when the disease was refractory, from a patient treated with antithyroid drugs. The rearranged chain carries TRBV11-1 and TRBJ2-7; 8 bases in the junction line up with TRBD2. The receptor was derived from a female donor with Graves disease. The nucleotide sequence reads as follows: TGTGCCAGCAGTCTACGCGGGGGGCGATCGTACGAGCAGTACTTC. The resulting protein is CASSLRGGRSYEQYF.